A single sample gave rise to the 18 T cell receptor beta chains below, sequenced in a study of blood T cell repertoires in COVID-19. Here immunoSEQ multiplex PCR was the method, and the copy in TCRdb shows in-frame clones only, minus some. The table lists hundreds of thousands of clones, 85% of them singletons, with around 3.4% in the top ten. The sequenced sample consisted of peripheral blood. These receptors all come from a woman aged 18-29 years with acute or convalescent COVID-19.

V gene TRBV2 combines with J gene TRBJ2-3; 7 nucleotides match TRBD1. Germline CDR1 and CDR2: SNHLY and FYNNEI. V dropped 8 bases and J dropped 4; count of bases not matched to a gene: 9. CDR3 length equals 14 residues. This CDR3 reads CASSVGTAADTQYF. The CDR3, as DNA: TGTGCCAGCTCAGTAGGGACAGCAGCAGATACGCAGTATTTT.

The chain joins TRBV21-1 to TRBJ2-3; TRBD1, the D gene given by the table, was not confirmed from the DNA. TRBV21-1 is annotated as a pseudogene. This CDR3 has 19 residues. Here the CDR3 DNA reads TGTGCCAGCAGCATCCAACGAATTTCCAGGGGACCTAGCACAGATACGCAGTATTTT. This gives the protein CASSIQRISRGPSTDTQYF.

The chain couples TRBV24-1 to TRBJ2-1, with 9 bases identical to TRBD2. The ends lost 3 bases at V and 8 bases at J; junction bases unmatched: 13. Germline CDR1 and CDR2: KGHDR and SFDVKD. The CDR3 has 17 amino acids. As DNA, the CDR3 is TGTGCCACCAGTGATATCGGGGTGGCGGGAGGGCCAGATGAGCAGTTCTTC. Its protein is CATSDIGVAGGPDEQFF.

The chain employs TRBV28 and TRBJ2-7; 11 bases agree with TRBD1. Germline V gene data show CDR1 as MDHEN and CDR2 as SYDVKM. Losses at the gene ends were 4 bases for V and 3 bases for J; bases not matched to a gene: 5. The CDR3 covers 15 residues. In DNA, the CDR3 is TGTGCCAGCAGTTCCTCCGGGACAGGGGGCTACGAGCAGTACTTC. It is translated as CASSSSGTGGYEQYF.

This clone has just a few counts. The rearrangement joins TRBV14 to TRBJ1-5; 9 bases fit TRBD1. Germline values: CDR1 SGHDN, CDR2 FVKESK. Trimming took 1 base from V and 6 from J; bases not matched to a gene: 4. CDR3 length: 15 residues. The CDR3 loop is CASSQGGTGTQPQHF. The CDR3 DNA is TGTGCCAGCAGCCAAGGCGGGACAGGGACTCAGCCCCAGCATTTT.

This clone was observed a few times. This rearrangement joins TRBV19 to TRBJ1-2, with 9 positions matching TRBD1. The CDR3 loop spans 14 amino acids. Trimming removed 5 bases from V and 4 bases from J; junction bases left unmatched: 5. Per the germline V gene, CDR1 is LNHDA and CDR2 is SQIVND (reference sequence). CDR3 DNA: TGTGCCAGTAGTTTGACAGGGGGAGGCTATGGCTACACCTTC. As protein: CASSLTGGGYGYTF.

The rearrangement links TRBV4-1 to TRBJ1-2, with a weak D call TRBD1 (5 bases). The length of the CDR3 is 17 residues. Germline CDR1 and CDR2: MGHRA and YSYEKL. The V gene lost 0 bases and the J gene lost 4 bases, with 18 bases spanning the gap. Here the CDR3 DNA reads TGCGCCAGCAGCCAAGACCCCGGTGAGGGCGGGGGCTATGGCTACACCTTC. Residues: CASSQDPGEGGGYGYTF.

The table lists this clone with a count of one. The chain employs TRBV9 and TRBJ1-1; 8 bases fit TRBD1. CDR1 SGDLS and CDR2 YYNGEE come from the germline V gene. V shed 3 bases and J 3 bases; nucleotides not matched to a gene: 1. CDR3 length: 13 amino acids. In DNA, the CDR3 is TGTGCCAGCAGCGCGGACAGGGACACTGAAGCTTTCTTT. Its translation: CASSADRDTEAFF.

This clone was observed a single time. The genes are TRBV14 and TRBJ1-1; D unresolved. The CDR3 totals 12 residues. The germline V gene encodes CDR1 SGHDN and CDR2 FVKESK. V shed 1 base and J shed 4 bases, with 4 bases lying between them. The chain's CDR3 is CASSQGATEAFF. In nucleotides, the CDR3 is TGTGCCAGCAGCCAAGGGGCCACTGAAGCTTTCTTT.

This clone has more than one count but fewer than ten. The CDR3: CASSIALLAAYEQYF. DNA for the CDR3: TGTGCCAGTAGTATAGCCCTACTAGCGGCCTACGAGCAGTACTTC. V is TRBV19 and J is TRBJ2-7; the match to TRBD2 covers 8 bases. With V trimmed by 1 base and J by 2 bases, 4 bases remained unmatched. The CDR3 length is 15 residues. CDR1 and CDR2 from the germline V gene are LNHDA and SQIVND (reference sequence).

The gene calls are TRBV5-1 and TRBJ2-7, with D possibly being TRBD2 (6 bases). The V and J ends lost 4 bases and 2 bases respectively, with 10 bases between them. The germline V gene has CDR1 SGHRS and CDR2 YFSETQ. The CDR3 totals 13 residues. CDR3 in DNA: TGCGCCAGCAGCCAGCGGGTGGCCTACGAGCAGTACTTC. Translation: CASSQRVAYEQYF.

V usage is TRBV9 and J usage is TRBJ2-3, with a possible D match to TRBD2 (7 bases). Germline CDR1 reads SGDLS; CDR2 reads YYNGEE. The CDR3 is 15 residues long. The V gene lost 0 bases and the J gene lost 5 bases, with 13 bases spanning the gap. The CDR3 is CASSVGGGLQDTQYF. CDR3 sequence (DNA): TGTGCCAGCAGCGTAGGGGGGGGCCTCCAAGATACGCAGTATTTT.

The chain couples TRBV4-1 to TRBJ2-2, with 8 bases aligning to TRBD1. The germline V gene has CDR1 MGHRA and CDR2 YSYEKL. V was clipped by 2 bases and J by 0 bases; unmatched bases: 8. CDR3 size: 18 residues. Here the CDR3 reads CASSQPWGQATNTGELFF. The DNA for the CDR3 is TGCGCCAGCAGCCAACCATGGGGACAGGCGACGAACACCGGGGAGCTGTTTTTT.

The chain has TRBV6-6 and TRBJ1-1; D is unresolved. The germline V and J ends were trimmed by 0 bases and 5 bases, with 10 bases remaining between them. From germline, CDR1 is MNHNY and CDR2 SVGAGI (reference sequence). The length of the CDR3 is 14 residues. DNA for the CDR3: TGTGCCAGCAGTTACTCGCCCTGGGAGACTGAAGCTTTCTTT. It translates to CASSYSPWETEAFF.

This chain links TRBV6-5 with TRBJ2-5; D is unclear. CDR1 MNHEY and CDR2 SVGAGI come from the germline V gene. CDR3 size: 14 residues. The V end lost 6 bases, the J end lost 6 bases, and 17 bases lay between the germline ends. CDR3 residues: CASSPPGSSKTQYF. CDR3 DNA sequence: TGTGCCAGCAGCCCCCCGGGTAGCTCAAAGACCCAGTACTTC.

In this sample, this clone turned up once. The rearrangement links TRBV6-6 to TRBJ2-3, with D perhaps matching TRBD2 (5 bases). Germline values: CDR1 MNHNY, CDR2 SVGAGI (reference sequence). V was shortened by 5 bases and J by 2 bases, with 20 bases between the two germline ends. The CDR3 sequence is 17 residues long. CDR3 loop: CASSLTRAFTNTDTQYF. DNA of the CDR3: TGTGCCAGCAGTCTTACGCGGGCCTTCACCAACACAGATACGCAGTATTTT.

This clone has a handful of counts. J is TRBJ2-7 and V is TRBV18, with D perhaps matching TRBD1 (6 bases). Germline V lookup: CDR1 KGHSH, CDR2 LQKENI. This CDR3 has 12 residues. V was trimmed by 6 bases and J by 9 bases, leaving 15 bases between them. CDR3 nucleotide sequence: TGTGCCAGCTCGGGCAGGGGTGAGGGGCAGTACTTC. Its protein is CASSGRGEGQYF.

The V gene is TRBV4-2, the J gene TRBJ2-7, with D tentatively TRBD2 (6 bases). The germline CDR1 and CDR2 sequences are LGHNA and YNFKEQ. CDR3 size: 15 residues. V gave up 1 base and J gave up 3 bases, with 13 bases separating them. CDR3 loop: CASSQVGGIRYEQYF. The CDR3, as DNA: TGTGCCAGCAGCCAAGTAGGAGGGATTCGCTACGAGCAGTACTTC.